This T cell receptor (beta chain) was documented in a study of blood T cells in healthy people across ages. In its sample, this clonotype was seen a few times. For the second PCR, which ran for 7 to 11 cycles, a sample-barcoded 5' primer and a J-beta primer mix were used. Researchers report that a template-switch adaptor with 12 random nucleotides tagged each cDNA molecule. TCRdb re-derived calls from the 5' RACE reads in MiXCR, one entry per CDR3 protein. Of about 1.8 million distinct CDR3 sequences in the sample, approximately 50% were seen once. Germline loops: CDR1 SQVTM, CDR2 ANQGSEA. The CDR3 loop spans 16 amino acids. V shed 7 bases and J 8 bases; nucleotides not matched to a gene: 22.

The sample consisted of blood. The chain carries TRBV29-1 and TRBJ1-2; 7 nucleotides agree with TRBD1. The clonotype comes from a woman in her forties in good health. The CDR3 spells CSALGAGQLGRGGYTF. The CDR3, as DNA: TGCAGCGCCCTAGGGGCGGGACAGCTTGGGAGAGGGGGCTACACCTTC.